One and the same sample provided the 30 T cell receptor beta chains below, sequenced in a study of tumor-infiltrating lymphocytes in glioblastoma multiforme. TCR beta libraries were built from RNA through three nested multiplex PCR rounds using modified ARM-PCR. TCRdb reprocessed the multiplex PCR reads via MiXCR and lists one record per CDR3 protein. Found here are about 32,000 distinct CDR3 sequences, more than 55% of them singletons; the top ten hold around a third. Input material: brain tumor tissue. Receptors originate from a male donor with glioblastoma.

CDR3 in DNA: TGTGCCAGCAGCCCGGACGGTTTTCAGCCCCAGCATTTT. It codes for CASSPDGFQPQHF. This rearrangement joins TRBV11-2 to TRBJ1-5; D is undetermined. With 5 bases removed from V and 6 bases from J, the gap between germline ends came to 11 bases. Germline V gives CDR1 SGHAT, CDR2 FQNNGV. CDR3 length: 13 amino acids.

This clonotype was observed many times. This chain joins TRBV12-5 and TRBJ2-7; D unclear. Germline CDR1 is LGHNT and CDR2 is FRNRAP. The germline V and J ends were trimmed by 0 bases and 6 bases, with 24 bases remaining between them. The CDR3 sequence is 18 residues long. CDR3 amino acids: CASGLVPVLGLERAEQYF. The CDR3 DNA reads as TGTGCTAGTGGTTTGGTACCGGTCCTGGGCCTCGAAAGGGCCGAGCAGTACTTC.

Ten or more counts support this clonotype. The chain employs TRBV12-3 or TRBV12-4 and TRBJ2-2; perhaps TRBD1 as D (6 bases). Trimming removed 6 bases from V and 5 bases from J, with 16 bases in between. The CDR3 length is 15 residues. The CDR3 nucleotides are TGTGCCAGCAGCCAACAGGGTGGCCGTACCGGGGAGCTGTTTTTT. This translates into CASSQQGGRTGELFF.

In regard to this clonotype: One base away lies a much larger clone, so this may be a sequencing read error. This chain joins TRBV7-3 and TRBJ1-1; TRBD1 agrees at 8 bases. The CDR3 is 15 residues long. Germline V CDR1 and CDR2: SGHTA, FQGTGA. The CDR3 reads CASSSAGGGGTVAFF. The CDR3 coding sequence is TGTGCCAGCAGCTCCGCAGGGGGCGGAGGCACTGTAGCTTTCTTT.

This clonotype was recorded many times. The CDR3 sequence: CSVGTANYGYTF. CDR3 sequence (DNA): TGCAGCGTTGGAACAGCAAACTATGGCTACACCTTC. The genes are TRBV29-1 and TRBJ1-2; D gene uncertain. V gave up 4 bases and J gave up 2 bases, with 8 bases separating them. The length of the CDR3 is 12 residues. Germline lookup yields CDR1 SQVTM and CDR2 ANQGSEA.

About this clonotype itself: Germline and junction disagree at one end, which may indicate a read error. The CDR3 DNA reads as TGTGCCAGTCGACTAGCGGAGAACACCTGGGAGCTGTTTTTT. Amino acids: CASRLAENTWELFF. This sequence joins TRBV6-1 and TRBJ2-2, with 9 bases that match TRBD2. Germline CDR1 reads MNHNS; CDR2 reads SASEGT. The CDR3 spans 14 residues.

At least ten counts were recorded for this clonotype. The genes are TRBV7-8 and TRBJ2-3; 11 positions agree with TRBD2. After removal of 4 bases from V and 3 bases from J, the junction contained 12 bases not matched to a gene. There are 18 residues in the CDR3. In germline, CDR1 is SGHVS, CDR2 FQNEAQ. CDR3 bases: TGTGCCAGCAGCTCCGACGGGACTAGCGGTGGGGAAACAGATACGCAGTATTTT. Translation: CASSSDGTSGGETDTQYF.

As for this clonotype: Compared with germline, one end of the junction differs, possibly owing to a read error. This rearrangement joins TRBV4-2 to TRBJ1-1; the match to TRBD1 covers 7 bases. Germline CDR1 and CDR2: LGHNA and YNFKEQ. The CDR3 runs 13 residues. The CDR3 loop is CASSRGTDRVTSF. CDR3 DNA: TGTGCCAGCAGCCGAGGTACCGACAGGGTAACTTCCTTT.

In regard to this clonotype: A much larger clone lies a single base off, so this may be a read error. The genes are TRBV7-8 and TRBJ2-5; TRBD1 agrees at 7 bases. This CDR3 comprises 15 residues. The ends lost 9 bases at V and 0 bases at J; junction bases unmatched: 10. The V gene's germline CDR1 is SGHVS and CDR2 FQNEAQ. CDR3 amino acids: CARSQGQLYQETQYF. CDR3 bases: TGTGCCAGGAGCCAGGGACAGCTGTACCAAGAGACCCAGTACTTC. The full variable domain, its missing parts supplied by reference TRBV7-8 and TRBJ2-5, is GAGVSQSPRYKVAKRGQDVALRCDPISGHVSLFWYQQALGQGPEFLTYFQNEAQLDKSGLPSDRFFAERPEGSVSTLKIQRTQQEDSAVYLCARSQGQLYQETQYFGPGTRLLVL.

This clonotype appeared many times. The chain combines TRBV28 with TRBJ1-6, with unresolved D. V was cut by 9 bases and J by 9 bases, with 9 bases left in between. The CDR3 loop spans 11 amino acids. The V gene's germline CDR1 is MDHEN and CDR2 SYDVKM. CDR3 sequence reads: CASRSGSPLHF. DNA for the CDR3: TGTGCCAGTAGAAGCGGTTCACCCCTCCACTTT.

The chain employs TRBV20-1 and TRBJ2-1; 9 bases align to TRBD2. J lost 14 bases, V lost 2 bases, and 16 bases had no gene match. The germline gives CDR1 DFQATT, CDR2 SNEGSKA (reference sequence). This CDR3 spans 15 amino acids. The CDR3 DNA sequence: TGCAGTGCTAGACCTCGACCGGGACTAGCTTCTGAAGAGTTCTTC. Its protein product is CSARPRPGLASEEFF.

Many counts were recorded for this clonotype. The J gene is TRBJ2-5, the V gene TRBV4-2, with 7 bases matching TRBD1. CDR3 size: 15 residues. With 0 bases clipped from V and 2 bases from J, the junction kept 3 bases outside the gene matches. Germline V gives CDR1 LGHNA, CDR2 YNFKEQ. The CDR3 sequence is CASSQDRGQQETQYF. The CDR3 DNA is TGTGCCAGCAGCCAAGATCGGGGACAGCAAGAGACCCAGTACTTC.

A word on this clonotype: It is likely a read error, because the conserved phenylalanine at the end of the CDR3 is missing. The chain has TRBV10-3 and TRBJ2-6; D uncertain. Trimming stripped 6 bases from V and 0 bases from J, with 6 bases between. Germline V CDR1 and CDR2: ENHRY, SYGVKD. CDR3 length: 14 residues. CDR3 protein: CAIRGLSGANVLTI. DNA for the CDR3: TGTGCCATCAGAGGTCTCTCTGGGGCCAACGTCCTGACTATC.

This clonotype was counted a few times. V and J are TRBV7-9 and TRBJ1-3; tentative D call: TRBD1 (6 bases). The CDR3 runs 16 residues. The V gene lost 0 bases and the J gene lost 2 bases, with 11 bases spanning the gap. Germline V gene sequence: CDR1 SEHNR, CDR2 FQNEAQ (reference sequence). Here the CDR3 DNA reads TGTGCCAGCAGCTTAGCTACAGGGTTCACTGGAAACACCATATATTTT. Protein product: CASSLATGFTGNTIYF.

The chain has TRBV30 and TRBJ2-7; possible D gene TRBD1, 6 bases. The CDR3 covers 15 residues. Germline V gene sequence: CDR1 GTSNPN, CDR2 SVGIG (reference sequence). With 2 bases removed from V and 9 bases from J, the gap between germline ends came to 23 bases. This CDR3 is CAWSYTQGLLPVQYF. The CDR3 bases are TGTGCCTGGAGTTATACTCAGGGGCTCCTACCGGTGCAGTACTTC.

Worth noting for this clonotype: As the CDR3 is not closed by the conserved phenylalanine or tryptophan, this likely results from a read error. The DNA is omitted, as the CDR3 cannot be located on it reliably, and the CDR3 follows TCRdb's listing. The chain employs TRBV11-2 and TRBJ2-5; TRBD2, the table's D call, lacks a check against the DNA. With termini counted, the CDR3 has 16 amino acids. The germline V gene has CDR1 SGHAT and CDR2 FQNNGV. The CDR3 reads CASSLGLAGFQETQYI.

With respect to this clonotype: At one boundary the junction diverges from the germline segment, which might be a read error. This sequence joins TRBV7-9 and TRBJ2-1, with D tentatively TRBD2 (6 bases). Per the germline V gene, CDR1 is SEHNR and CDR2 is FQNEAQ (reference sequence). The CDR3 length is 19 residues. The CDR3 DNA reads TGTGCCGGCAGCTCGACACCCGGGAGAATTCCAATGGGGCTCAATGAGCGGTTCTTC. This translates into CAGSSTPGRIPMGLNERFF.

Points on this clonotype: This sequence may be a read error, since a much larger clone differs from it by one base. V gene TRBV11-2 combines with J gene TRBJ2-3, with D tentatively TRBD2 (6 bases). The length of the CDR3 is 14 residues. The germline CDR1 and CDR2 sequences are SGHAT and FQNNGV. The DNA of the CDR3 is TGTGCCAGCAGCTTAACGGGGGTCACAGATGCGCAGTATTTT. As protein: CASSLTGVTDAQYF. Drawing the rest from reference TRBV11-2 and TRBJ2-3, the complete variable domain is EAGVAQSPRYKIIEKRQSVAFWCNPISGHATLYWYQQILGQGPKLLIQFQNNGVVDDSQLPKDRFSAERLKGVDSTLKIQPAKLEDSAVYLCASSLTGVTDAQYFGPGTRLTVL.

V gene TRBV28 combines with J gene TRBJ2-7; D possibly corresponds to TRBD2 (6 bases). The V and J ends lost 1 base and 0 bases respectively, with 13 bases between them. This CDR3 is built from 16 residues. CDR1 and CDR2 (germline): MDHEN, SYDVKM. CDR3: CASSLSVAEGSYEQYF. The CDR3 region has the DNA TGTGCCAGCAGTTTATCCGTAGCGGAGGGCTCCTACGAGCAGTACTTC.

The sample holds many counts of this clonotype. The chain couples TRBV20-1 to TRBJ2-1, with TRBD2 matching 8 bases. CDR1 and CDR2 (germline): DFQATT, SNEGSKA (reference sequence). The V gene end was trimmed by 1 base and the J gene end by 3 bases; junction bases not matched to a gene: 8. The CDR3 contains 16 residues. The CDR3 loop is CSARVPSGRGYNEQFF. The CDR3 region has the DNA TGCAGTGCTAGAGTCCCGAGCGGGAGAGGCTACAATGAGCAGTTCTTC.

As regards this clonotype: Since a much larger clone is just one base distant, this may be a read error. V usage is TRBV11-3 and J usage is TRBJ2-1; D possibly corresponds to TRBD1 (6 bases). From germline, CDR1 is SGHNT and CDR2 YENEEA. The CDR3 spans 13 residues. V shed 7 bases and J shed 4 bases, with 11 bases lying between them. The CDR3 is CASNTDRYNEQFF. CDR3 DNA: TGTGCCAGCAACACGGACAGATACAATGAGCAGTTCTTC.

The chain combines TRBV3-1 with TRBJ2-7, with 8 bases identical to TRBD1. CDR1 is LGHDT and CDR2 is YNNKEL in the germline V gene (reference sequence). The CDR3 runs to 14 residues. V shed 6 bases and J 6 bases; nucleotides not matched to a gene: 10. The CDR3 bases are TGTGCCAGCAGTCCCGGGACAGGCATCTCCGAGCAGTACTTC. Translated: CASSPGTGISEQYF.

V is TRBV20-1 and J is TRBJ2-5; 7 bases line up with TRBD1. The CDR3 is 13 amino acids. Per the germline V gene, CDR1 is DFQATT and CDR2 is SNEGSKA (reference sequence). Trimming took 6 bases from V and 5 from J; bases not matched to a gene: 9. The CDR3 DNA sequence: TGCAGTGCAGCAACAGGGGCCCGGGAGACCCAGTACTTC. Translation: CSAATGARETQYF.

The V call is TRBV6-1, the J call TRBJ2-7; D may match TRBD1 or TRBD2 (5 bases each). Between the trimmed V and J ends, which lost 4 bases and 2 bases, there was a span of 15 bases. Germline V CDR1 and CDR2: MNHNS, SASEGT. This CDR3 contains 15 residues. The CDR3 DNA follows: TGTGCCAGCAGTGCCTACCGGGACGGGACCTACGAGCAGTACTTC. Translated, it gives CASSAYRDGTYEQYF.

A single count supports this clonotype. One junction end does not reproduce the germline sequence, and a read error may be involved. The genes are TRBV11-2 and TRBJ2-7; weak D call: TRBD2 (6 bases). CDR3 length equals 15 residues. Germline assignment: CDR1 SGHAT and CDR2 FQNNGV. This chain's CDR3 is CVSSWGPGLGYEQYF. The CDR3, as DNA: TGTGTCAGCAGCTGGGGACCGGGACTGGGCTACGAGCAGTACTTC.

This clonotype showed up just once. It may be a read error: a sequence one base away is much more abundant. The V and J genes are TRBV5-4 and TRBJ2-3; 10 nucleotides match TRBD1. The CDR3 spans 16 residues. The germline V gene encodes CDR1 SGHNT and CDR2 YYREEE (reference sequence). This CDR3 is CASSLGDRGNTDTQYF. DNA for the CDR3: TGTGCCAGCAGTTTGGGGGACAGGGGAAACACAGATACGCAGTATTTT.

The J gene is TRBJ2-2, the V gene TRBV28; a weak D match, TRBD2 (6 bases). Per germline, CDR1 MDHEN and CDR2 SYDVKM. The CDR3 has 15 residues. V dropped 1 base and J dropped 4 bases, with 10 bases sitting between them. The CDR3 region is CASSLSGVSTGELFF. CDR3 in DNA: TGTGCCAGCAGTTTATCGGGGGTTAGCACCGGGGAGCTGTTTTTT.

Worth noting for this clonotype: The junction differs from germline at one of its ends, possibly a read error. The genes are TRBV14 and TRBJ2-7; perhaps TRBD2 as D (5 bases). Germline lookup yields CDR1 SGHDN and CDR2 FVKESK. This CDR3 comprises 14 residues. The CDR3 region is CATRHGVVGYEQYF. CDR3 DNA sequence: TGTGCCACCAGACACGGGGTTGTCGGCTACGAGCAGTATTTC.

This clonotype has a handful of counts. The conserved final phenylalanine or tryptophan is absent from the CDR3, which likely points to a read error. This chain connects TRBV29-1 to TRBJ1-6; D perhaps matches TRBD1 (5 bases). The V gene's germline CDR1 is SQVTM and CDR2 ANQGSEA. The CDR3 totals 13 residues. The chain's CDR3 is CSVASDRESRLHL. In DNA form, the CDR3 reads TGCAGCGTTGCCAGCGACAGAGAATCACGCCTCCACCTT.

This clonotype was picked up a small number of times. This clone may be a read error of a much larger clone one base away. Since no conserved phenylalanine or tryptophan closes the CDR3, a read error is the likely cause. The J gene is TRBJ2-1, the V gene TRBV20-1; D may be TRBD2 (6 bases). CDR1 and CDR2 (germline): DFQATT, SNEGSKA (reference sequence). The CDR3 length is 12 residues. The chain's CDR3 is CSAARELDEQFL. In DNA, the CDR3 is TGCAGCGCCGCCCGGGAGTTAGATGAGCAGTTCCTC.